This T cell receptor (beta chain) was recorded in a study of blood T cells in healthy people across ages. Study conclusions and caveats: Unsorted PBMCs prevented conclusive naive versus antigen-experienced comparison. Age brought a roughly linear fall in TCR beta diversity measured per million T cells.

V lost 4 bases and J 0 bases, leaving 13 bases between the germline ends. Germline values: CDR1 DFQATT, CDR2 SNEGSKA (reference sequence). CDR3 length: 14 residues. Note on this clonotype: Its antigen is undetermined.

With a J-beta primer mix and a sample-barcoded 5' primer, a second PCR ran 7 to 11 cycles. Every single cDNA molecule received a tag from a template-switch adaptor with 12 random nucleotides. TCRdb reanalysed the 5' RACE reads using MiXCR and keeps one entry per CDR3 protein. The sample gives about 1.6 million distinct CDR3 sequences, around 36% of which show up once; about 11% is in the top ten. The chain is built from TRBV20-1 and TRBJ2-7, with a possible D match to TRBD1 (6 bases). The receptor's source is a young woman in good health. The sequenced sample was blood. CDR3 residues: CSANVDRSSYEQYF. CDR3 DNA: TGCAGTGCTAACGTTGACAGGAGCTCCTACGAGCAGTACTTC.